These T cell receptor beta chains were read from a single sample in a study. Sequencing was performed with immunoSEQ multiplex PCR; in TCRdb, only in-frame clones are kept and a portion is missing. The data show some 70,000 clones, approximately 92% seen once. Material for sequencing was PBMCs. These receptors were obtained from a man between 35 and 55 years old with rheumatoid arthritis. Both conserved end residues are part of each CDR3. D genes are given only for firm matches. Expanded clones are given a class, and other clones once, few, many or no size at all.

CDR3aa,CDR3nt,v_gene,abundance,len,d_gene,j_gene
CASSGGTVNTGELFF,TGTGCCAGCAGCGGGGGGACAGTTAACACCGGGGAGCTGTTTTTT,TRBV9,-,15,TRBD1,TRBJ2-2
CASRAGAQYEQYF,TGTGCCAGCAGGGCGGGTGCACAATACGAGCAGTACTTC,TRBV6-5,once,13,-,TRBJ2-7
CASSLDSGRGNEQYF,TGTGCCAGCAGCTTAGATAGCGGGAGAGGGAACGAGCAGTACTTC,TRBV7-2,-,15,TRBD2,TRBJ2-7
CATRRTIGQNRSVYNEQFF,TGTGCCACCAGGAGAACGATCGGACAGAACCGATCTGTATACAATGAGCAGTTCTTC,TRBV15,-,19,-,TRBJ2-1
CASSLSRGRDEQYF,TGTGCCAGCAGTTTATCCAGGGGGAGGGACGAGCAGTACTTC,TRBV27,-,14,-,TRBJ2-7
CASSSRGQGSDTQYF,TGTGCCAGCAGCTCCAGGGGACAGGGCTCAGATACGCAGTATTTT,TRBV7-3,once,15,TRBD1,TRBJ2-3
CAWSVVNTEAFF,TGTGCCTGGAGTGTGGTGAACACTGAAGCTTTCTTT,TRBV30,-,12,-,TRBJ1-1
CASSQGFSGTSVYYGKNIQYF,TGTGCCAGCAGCCAAGGTTTCTCCGGGACTAGCGTATATTATGGCAAAAACATTCAGTACTTC,TRBV3-1/TRBV3-2,-,21,TRBD2,TRBJ2-4
CASSRGTGNQPQHF,TGTGCCAGCAGCCGGGGGACAGGCAATCAGCCCCAGCATTTT,TRBV7-8,-,14,TRBD1,TRBJ1-5
CASSFRPDNYGYTF,TGTGCCAGCAGTTTTCGCCCGGATAACTATGGCTACACCTTC,TRBV28,-,14,-,TRBJ1-2
CASSPSGVSYNEQFF,TGTGCCAGCAGTCCGAGCGGGGTCTCCTACAATGAGCAGTTCTTC,TRBV27,once,15,TRBD2,TRBJ2-1
CASSLLQGPSYEQYF,TGTGCCAGCAGCCTCCTACAGGGCCCCTCCTACGAGCAGTACTTC,TRBV7-8,-,15,-,TRBJ2-7
CASSPGVGETQYF,TGTGCCAGCTCACCCGGAGTCGGGGAGACCCAGTACTTC,TRBV18,-,13,-,TRBJ2-5
CASAVKTFNTDTQYF,TGTGCCAGCGCCGTAAAAACCTTCAACACAGATACGCAGTATTTT,TRBV7-2,-,15,-,TRBJ2-3
CASSLVTTGAGSGQETQYF,TGCGCCAGCAGCTTGGTGACCACTGGTGCAGGATCGGGCCAAGAGACCCAGTACTTC,TRBV5-1,-,19,-,TRBJ2-5
CASSKGGENNQPQHF,TGCGCCAGCAGCAAGGGAGGGGAAAACAATCAGCCCCAGCATTTT,TRBV5-1,-,15,-,TRBJ1-5
CASSLAGQVTYEQYF,TGTGCCAGCAGCTTAGCCGGACAGGTGACCTACGAGCAGTACTTC,TRBV7-9,-,15,TRBD1,TRBJ2-7
CASSKDLRGHYSRETQYF,TGTGCCAGCAGCAAAGATCTGCGGGGACACTACTCAAGGGAGACCCAGTACTTC,TRBV21-1,-,18,-,TRBJ2-5
CASSGTGSIPAGELFF,TGCGCCAGCAGCGGGACAGGTAGCATTCCGGCCGGGGAGCTGTTTTTT,TRBV4-1,-,16,TRBD1,TRBJ2-2